The 32 T cell receptor beta chains below all came from one sample that was sequenced in a study of lymphopenia after photon versus proton radiotherapy (dated by TCRdb to about 2019). Receptor amplification or capture employed the immunoSEQ multiplex PCR assay. TCRdb carries this immuneACCESS record with in-frame sequences only. Its versions omit some clonotypes, under half of them owing to an unresolved V gene in the studies checked, with the rest unexplained. Here the sample has about 83,000 clones; approximately 82% occur a single time. The biggest ten clones account for approximately 1.3% of the sample. The sample here was peripheral blood, taken from a patient treated with proton-based radiotherapy. The receptor set was obtained from a man between 60 and 75 years old with pancreatic cancer.

The chain combines TRBV28 with TRBJ2-7; D call uncertain. This CDR3 region has 14 residues. CDR1 is MDHEN, CDR2 SYDVKM, per germline. The V gene lost 3 bases and the J gene lost 5 bases, with 14 bases spanning the gap. CDR3 coding DNA: TGTGCCAGCAGTTTTGGACCGTCTCTACACGAGCAGTACTTC. Protein: CASSFGPSLHEQYF.

The rearrangement links TRBV7-2 to TRBJ2-1; the D is unclear. In germline, CDR1 is SGHTA, CDR2 FQGNSA. Trimming took off 4 bases at V and 0 bases at J, with 10 bases between the two ends. The length of the CDR3 is 15 residues. For the CDR3, the DNA is TGTGCCAGCAGCTCTGGCCCCCGCTCCTACAATGAGCAGTTCTTC. Translating it yields CASSSGPRSYNEQFF. The complete variable domain, with remaining parts taken from reference TRBV7-2 and TRBJ2-1, reads GAGVSQSPSNKVTEKGKDVELRCDPISGHTALYWYRQSLGQGLEFLIYFQGNSAPDKSGLPSDRFSAERTGGSVSTLTIQRTQQEDSAVYLCASSSGPRSYNEQFFGPGTRLTVL.

This sequence joins TRBV28 and TRBJ2-1; a possible D gene is TRBD1 (6 bases). The length of the CDR3 is 14 residues. Trimming removed 3 bases from V and 8 bases from J, with 14 bases in between. Germline values: CDR1 MDHEN, CDR2 SYDVKM. This CDR3 is CASSFLQGWHEQFF. For the CDR3, the DNA is TGTGCCAGCAGTTTTCTGCAGGGGTGGCATGAGCAGTTCTTC.

The chain joins TRBV19 to TRBJ2-5; 9 nucleotides line up with TRBD2. V was clipped by 5 bases and J by 7 bases; unmatched bases: 20. CDR1 and CDR2 (germline): LNHDA, SQIVND (reference sequence). CDR3 length: 18 residues. CDR3 nucleotide sequence: TGTGCCAGTAGTCTTCATTTCCCGGGGGCTAGCGGGATCACGACCCAGTACTTC. Translating gives CASSLHFPGASGITTQYF.

This clone was detected a few times. The chain is built from TRBV4-2 and TRBJ2-3, with D possibly called TRBD1 or TRBD2 (5 bases each). Trimming removed 0 bases from V and 5 bases from J, with 12 bases in between. Germline V gene sequence: CDR1 LGHNA, CDR2 YNFKEQ. This CDR3 spans 15 amino acids. The CDR3 region is CASSQDRGAGDTQYF. The CDR3 bases are TGTGCCAGCAGCCAAGATAGGGGAGCTGGAGATACGCAGTATTTT.

This chain links TRBV6-6 with TRBJ1-2; unclear D gene. Germline V lookup: CDR1 MNHNY, CDR2 SVGAGI (reference sequence). With 2 bases removed from V and 7 bases from J, the gap between germline ends came to 11 bases. The CDR3 covers 13 residues. The CDR3 sequence is CASSYLLTSGYTF. CDR3 bases: TGTGCCAGCAGTTACCTACTGACAAGTGGCTACACCTTC.

The chain couples TRBV10-2 to TRBJ1-3; tentative D call: TRBD1 (5 bases). Per the germline V gene, CDR1 is WSHSY and CDR2 is SAAADI. Trimming took off 3 bases at V and 4 bases at J, with 7 bases between the two ends. The CDR3 extends over 13 amino acids. The CDR3 loop reads CASSEHRGNTIYF. In DNA form, the CDR3 reads TGCGCCAGCAGTGAACACAGGGGAAACACCATATATTTT.

The chain couples TRBV19 to TRBJ2-1, with 8 bases aligning to TRBD2. This CDR3 has 15 amino acids. J was trimmed by 7 bases and V by 1 base; bases with no gene match: 6. Germline-derived CDR1 and CDR2 are LNHDA and SQIVND (reference sequence). DNA of the CDR3: TGTGCCAGTAGTATAGCAACGGGAGGGCAGAATGAGCAGTTCTTC. Its protein is CASSIATGGQNEQFF.

CDR3 nucleotides: TGTGCCAGCAGCTTTCCAGGGGGTCAGCAGTTCTTC. Its protein product is CASSFPGGQQFF. The gene calls are TRBV7-2 and TRBJ2-1, with TRBD1 matching 7 bases. J gave up 11 bases and V 3 bases, and 4 bases lay outside the gene matches. Germline assignment: CDR1 SGHTA and CDR2 FQGNSA. The CDR3 totals 12 residues.

This clone appeared a single time. The genes are TRBV5-1 and TRBJ2-5; perhaps TRBD1 as D (5 bases). V gave up 4 bases and J gave up 4 bases, with 20 bases separating them. The CDR3 length is 16 residues. The germline V gene encodes CDR1 SGHRS and CDR2 YFSETQ. For the CDR3, the DNA is TGCGCCAGCAGCCCTACGACAGTTAATGTTGGAGAGACCCAGTACTTC. Translation: CASSPTTVNVGETQYF.

This chain connects TRBV7-2 to TRBJ1-1; D is uncertain. The CDR3 runs 13 residues. Trimming took 3 bases from V and 5 from J, leaving 10 bases between them. Germline V lookup: CDR1 SGHTA, CDR2 FQGNSA. Here the CDR3 reads CASSLAVGTEAFF. CDR3 DNA: TGTGCCAGCAGCTTGGCGGTGGGGACTGAAGCTTTCTTT.

The V call is TRBV7-9, the J call TRBJ2-2; no clear D gene. This CDR3 region has 14 residues. V was clipped by 5 bases and J by 2 bases, with 9 bases between them. Germline values: CDR1 SEHNR, CDR2 FQNEAQ (reference sequence). CDR3 in amino acids: CASSADLNTGELFF. The CDR3 DNA is TGTGCCAGCAGCGCTGACCTTAACACCGGGGAGCTGTTTTTT.

J is TRBJ2-7 and V is TRBV7-8; 8 bases fit TRBD2. Germline values: CDR1 SGHVS, CDR2 FQNEAQ. V lost 1 base, J lost 5 bases, and 10 bases stayed unmatched. The CDR3 is made up of 16 amino acids. The CDR3 region is CASSLDRLGRANEQYF. The CDR3, as DNA: TGTGCCAGCAGCTTAGATCGACTCGGGAGGGCAAACGAGCAGTACTTC.

This chain connects TRBV29-1 to TRBJ1-3; D perhaps matches TRBD1 (5 bases). Germline CDR1 reads SQVTM; CDR2 reads ANQGSEA. With 4 bases removed from V and 2 bases from J, the gap between germline ends came to 9 bases. This CDR3 region has 13 residues. As DNA, the CDR3 is TGCAGCGTTGCTGACAGAACTGGAAACACCATATATTTT. Translated: CSVADRTGNTIYF.

V gene TRBV21-1 combines with J gene TRBJ2-3. TRBV21-1 is termed a pseudogene. This CDR3 has 16 residues. CDR3 nucleotide sequence: TGTGCCAGCAGCAAACGAGGCAGGTACGTAAACGTAACGCAGTATTTT. It translates to CASSKRGRYVNVTQYF.

The V and J genes are TRBV4-3 and TRBJ2-1, with 15 bases fitting TRBD2. CDR1 is LGHNA, CDR2 YSLEER, per germline. The CDR3 covers 16 residues. After removal of 4 bases from V and 10 bases from J, the junction contained 8 bases not matched to a gene. This CDR3 is CASSREGLAGGSEQFF. In DNA form, the CDR3 reads TGCGCCAGCAGCCGGGAGGGACTAGCGGGAGGTAGCGAGCAGTTCTTC.

This chain uses TRBV7-6 with TRBJ2-7; TRBD2 matches 14 bases. After removal of 5 bases from V and 6 bases from J, the junction contained 9 bases not matched to a gene. The length of the CDR3 is 16 residues. Per the germline V gene, CDR1 is SGHVS and CDR2 is FNYEAQ. CDR3 in DNA: TGTGCCAGCAGCCTCGGGACTAGCGGGAGCATTAGCGAGCAGTACTTC. Its translation is CASSLGTSGSISEQYF. Full variable domain (missing parts from reference TRBV7-6 and TRBJ2-7): GAGVSQSPRYKVTKRGQDVALRCDPISGHVSLYWYRQALGQGPEFLTYFNYEAQQDKSGLPNDRFSAERPEGSISTLTIQRTEQRDSAMYRCASSLGTSGSISEQYFGPGTRLTVT.

The chain recombines TRBV11-3 with TRBJ2-7; TRBD1 matches 10 bases. The CDR3 covers 15 residues. The trim removed 4 bases at V and 4 bases at J, leaving 7 bases unmatched. The germline gives CDR1 SGHNT, CDR2 YENEEA. CDR3 protein: CASSSSGTGVYEQYF. In DNA form, the CDR3 reads TGTGCCAGCAGCTCTTCAGGGACAGGGGTGTACGAGCAGTACTTC.

The rearrangement links TRBV13 to TRBJ2-5, with 8 bases that match TRBD2. The germline V gene encodes CDR1 PRHDT and CDR2 FYEKMQ (reference sequence). The CDR3 is 19 residues long. V lost 5 bases, J lost 5 bases, and 22 bases stayed unmatched. DNA for the CDR3: TGTGCCAGCAGCCTCTCCTCGGGACTAGTCGGTAAAGGCGGGGAGACCCAGTACTTC. It encodes CASSLSSGLVGKGGETQYF.

The rearrangement uses TRBV9 and TRBJ1-2, with a weak D call TRBD1 (5 bases). The CDR3 is 16 amino acids. V was trimmed by 8 bases and J by 2 bases, leaving 22 bases between them. Germline loops: CDR1 SGDLS, CDR2 YYNGEE. CDR3: CASSPGTSSGNYGYTF. DNA for the CDR3: TGTGCCAGTTCTCCCGGGACTTCATCGGGGAACTATGGCTACACCTTC. Drawing the rest from reference TRBV9 and TRBJ1-2, the complete variable domain is DSGVTQTPKHLITATGQRVTLRCSPRSGDLSVYWYQQSLDQGLQFLIQYYNGEERAKGNILERFSAQQFPDLHSELNLSSLELGDSALYFCASSPGTSSGNYGYTFGSGTRLTVV.

The V and J genes are TRBV4-2 and TRBJ2-7; a weak D match, TRBD2 (5 bases). The V and J ends lost 5 bases and 7 bases respectively, with 21 bases between them. Per the germline V gene, CDR1 is LGHNA and CDR2 is YNFKEQ. The CDR3 covers 15 residues. The CDR3 bases are TGTGCCAGCAGCTTGGCCGGAGGCAGGCTAGGGGAGCAGTACTTC. Translating gives CASSLAGGRLGEQYF.

This clone has a handful of counts. This chain uses TRBV10-3 with TRBJ2-4; no definite D call. CDR3 size: 13 residues. V shed 6 bases and J shed 4 bases, with 10 bases lying between them. Germline V gene sequence: CDR1 ENHRY, CDR2 SYGVKD. CDR3 coding DNA: TGTGCCATCAGATCGACGGATAAAAACATTCAGTACTTC. Translating gives CAIRSTDKNIQYF.

The CDR3 DNA reads as TGTGCCAGCAGTTTACAGACCGGGGAGCTGTTTTTT. Translation: CASSLQTGELFF. The chain has TRBV27 and TRBJ2-2; D is unclear. V gave up 2 bases and J gave up 5 bases, with 3 bases separating them. CDR1 and CDR2 from the germline V gene are MNHEY and SMNVEV (reference sequence). The CDR3 spans 12 residues.

J is TRBJ2-1 and V is TRBV7-3; D possibly corresponds to TRBD2 (7 bases). Germline CDR1 and CDR2: SGHTA and FQGTGA. V lost 2 bases and J 15 bases, leaving 20 bases between the germline ends. The CDR3 runs 14 residues. This CDR3 reads CASSLAPGGEGPFF. CDR3 nucleotides: TGTGCCAGCAGCTTAGCTCCGGGGGGCGAGGGACCGTTCTTC.

This rearrangement joins TRBV2 to TRBJ2-7; D unresolved. The CDR3 totals 11 residues. Trimming cost V 6 bases and J 1 base, with 4 bases left between them. Germline V lookup: CDR1 SNHLY, CDR2 FYNNEI. CDR3 loop: CASSTSYEQYF. The CDR3 bases are TGTGCCAGCAGCACATCCTACGAGCAGTACTTC.

The chain has TRBV29-1 and TRBJ2-3; D may be TRBD1 or TRBD2 (6 bases each). CDR1 is SQVTM, CDR2 ANQGSEA, per germline. Trimming cost V 7 bases and J 4 bases, with 15 bases left between them. The CDR3 extends over 13 amino acids. CDR3 sequence reads: CSGGGRYPDTQYF. The CDR3 nucleotides are TGCAGCGGTGGGGGGCGCTACCCAGATACGCAGTATTTT.

The rearrangement joins TRBV5-4 to TRBJ2-3; D remains unclear. The CDR3 runs to 15 residues. V lost 4 bases, J lost 2 bases, and 14 bases lay in between. CDR1 is SGHNT and CDR2 is YYREEE in the germline V gene (reference sequence). The CDR3 here is CASSQRSLLTDTQYF. The CDR3 nucleotides are TGTGCCAGCAGCCAGAGGTCCCTTCTCACAGATACGCAGTATTTT.

The chain joins TRBV7-2 to TRBJ1-2, with 8 bases lining up with TRBD1. Germline V lookup: CDR1 SGHTA, CDR2 FQGNSA. This CDR3 spans 14 amino acids. V was clipped by 5 bases and J by 7 bases; unmatched bases: 9. The CDR3 loop reads CASSPRQGLGGYTF. The CDR3 nucleotides read TGTGCCAGCAGCCCGAGACAGGGGCTGGGTGGCTACACCTTC.

The J gene is TRBJ1-3, the V gene TRBV30; D gene uncertain. V was clipped by 0 bases and J by 9 bases, with 12 bases between them. Germline V gene sequence: CDR1 GTSNPN, CDR2 SVGIG (reference sequence). There are 13 residues in the CDR3. The CDR3 sequence: CAWSVLGIGTIYF. CDR3 DNA sequence: TGTGCCTGGAGTGTACTGGGAATAGGCACCATATATTTT.

The rearrangement uses TRBV25-1 and TRBJ2-1; the match to TRBD2 covers 9 bases. V lost 3 bases to trimming and J lost 4 bases; unmatched junction nucleotides: 7. The germline CDR1 and CDR2 sequences are MGHDK and SYGVNS. The CDR3 consists of 16 residues. CDR3 sequence (DNA): TGTGCCAGCAGTGACCCTAGCGGGGTGAGTTACAATGAGCAGTTCTTC. This codes for CASSDPSGVSYNEQFF.

V gene TRBV10-3 combines with J gene TRBJ2-7, with D possibly being TRBD1 (6 bases). The V end was cut by 6 bases, the J end by 0 bases, with 15 bases between. The germline V gene encodes CDR1 ENHRY and CDR2 SYGVKD. The CDR3 spans 15 residues. In DNA, the CDR3 is TGTGCCATCAGGGATTCGGGACAACACTCCTACGAGCAGTACTTC. Protein: CAIRDSGQHSYEQYF.

The chain is built from TRBV6-6 and TRBJ2-7, with 9 bases matching TRBD2. J was trimmed by 1 base and V by 4 bases; bases with no gene match: 8. CDR1 is MNHNY, CDR2 SVGAGI, per germline (reference sequence). This CDR3 contains 16 residues. CDR3 sequence: CASSSLESGRSYEQYF. The CDR3 bases are TGTGCCAGCAGTTCCTTAGAGAGCGGGAGGTCCTACGAGCAGTACTTC.